The 21 T cell receptor beta chains below come from one sample, sequenced in a study of post-analysis software for immune sequencing data. Every TCR beta cDNA library bore unique molecular identifiers. TCRdb re-derived calls from the PCR reads in MiXCR, one entry per CDR3 protein. The data contain approximately 460,000 distinct CDR3 sequences, roughly 45% of them singletons. Study conclusions and caveats: Five TRBV segments, including TRBV5-6, TRBV5-1 and TRBV20-1, were more frequent in patients than controls.

These TCRs' antigens remain unknown. The material sequenced was blood. The receptors stem from a girl under 18 with multiple sclerosis.

This chain joins TRBV5-1 and TRBJ2-7; 13 bases are a match to TRBD2. CDR3 length: 15 amino acids. Looked up from germline, CDR1 is SGHRS and CDR2 is YFSETQ. The V segment lost 4 bases and the J segment 3 bases; nucleotides outside the gene matches: 4. CDR3 residues: CASSTGTSGNYEQYF. CDR3 bases: TGCGCCAGCAGCACCGGGACTAGCGGGAACTACGAGCAGTACTTC. Supplemented by reference TRBV5-1 and TRBJ2-7, the full variable domain reads KAGVTQTPRYLIKTRGQQVTLSCSPISGHRSVSWYQQTPGQGLQFLFEYFSETQRNKGNFPGRFSGRQFSNSRSEMNVSTLELGDSALYLCASSTGTSGNYEQYFGPGTRLTVT.

V is TRBV29-1 and J is TRBJ1-1, with 11 nucleotides matching TRBD1. V shed 3 bases, J shed 4 bases, and the junction held 7 bases outside the gene matches. Germline CDR1 reads SQVTM; CDR2 reads ANQGSEA. The length of the CDR3 is 15 residues. The CDR3 DNA reads TGCAGCGTTGAGAAGGCCGGGACAGGGGGCACTGAAGCTTTCTTT. Amino acids: CSVEKAGTGGTEAFF. The whole variable domain, filled in from reference TRBV29-1 and TRBJ1-1, reads SAVISQKPSRDICQRGTSLTIQCQVDSQVTMMFWYRQQPGQSLTLIATANQGSEATYESGFVIDKFPISRPNLTFSTLTVSNMSPEDSSIYLCSVEKAGTGGTEAFFGQGTRLTVV.

This chain joins TRBV5-1 and TRBJ1-1; TRBD1 is a possible D gene (5 bases). The germline V gene has CDR1 SGHRS and CDR2 YFSETQ. The CDR3 spans 16 residues. V was pared by 1 base and J by 4 bases, with 17 bases between. The CDR3 protein is CASSLPRGDGSTEAFF. CDR3 coding DNA: TGCGCCAGCAGCTTGCCCCGGGGGGACGGTAGCACTGAAGCTTTCTTT.

This chain links TRBV12-3 or TRBV12-4 with TRBJ2-1; tentatively, D is TRBD2 (5 bases). The CDR3 loop spans 13 amino acids. V was cut by 6 bases and J by 4 bases, with 10 bases left in between. The CDR3 coding sequence is TGTGCCAGCAGGAAGAGCGGTTACAATGAGCAGTTCTTC. This codes for CASRKSGYNEQFF.

This clonotype occurred a few times. The chain is built from TRBV12-3 or TRBV12-4 and TRBJ1-1; D is uncertain. The CDR3 has 13 amino acids. Trimming shortened V by 7 bases and J by 1 base, and 10 bases separated the two germline ends. This CDR3 is CASTAAANTEAFF. The CDR3 nucleotides are TGTGCCAGCACAGCAGCGGCGAACACTGAAGCTTTCTTT.

This chain joins TRBV20-1 and TRBJ2-5; 8 nucleotides match TRBD1. The better agreement between TRBJ2-7 and the DNA end casts doubt on the J call. Germline assignment: CDR1 DFQATT and CDR2 SNEGSKA (reference sequence). This CDR3 comprises 14 residues. CDR3 sequence: CSARPGQGGYEQYF. Written as DNA, the CDR3 is TGCAGTGCTAGACCCGGACAGGGAGGATACGAGCAGTACTTC.

Written as DNA, the CDR3 is TGTGCCAGCAGTTTTACACCGACTAGCACAGATACGCAGTATTTT. It is translated as CASSFTPTSTDTQYF. The V call is TRBV28, the J call TRBJ2-3; no reliable D call. Germline-derived CDR1 and CDR2 are MDHEN and SYDVKM. CDR3 length equals 15 residues. V was trimmed by 3 bases and J by 0 bases, leaving 10 bases between them.

The chain has TRBV29-1 and TRBJ1-1, with D possibly matching TRBD1 (5 bases). V was pared by 4 bases and J by 1 base, with 7 bases between. Germline V CDR1 and CDR2: SQVTM, ANQGSEA. The CDR3 is 12 amino acids. CDR3 sequence: CSVGGKNTEAFF. The CDR3 DNA is TGCAGCGTTGGGGGGAAGAACACTGAAGCTTTCTTT.

Details on this clonotype: No conserved phenylalanine or tryptophan is present at the end of the CDR3, so a read error is the likely explanation. This rearrangement joins TRBV12-3 or TRBV12-4 to TRBJ2-3; D gene unclear. V was clipped by 3 bases and J by 4 bases, with 5 bases between them. This CDR3 contains 12 residues. The CDR3 spells CASSFGPDTQYS. CDR3 nucleotides: TGTGCCAGCAGTTTCGGGCCAGATACGCAGTATTCC.

V usage is TRBV6-5 and J usage is TRBJ1-6; TRBD1 is a possible D gene (6 bases). The CDR3 has 17 amino acids. Trimming shortened V by 0 bases and J by 8 bases, and 17 bases separated the two germline ends. The V gene's germline CDR1 is MNHEY and CDR2 SVGAGI. CDR3 sequence reads: CASSYSSSGRGHSPLHF. The CDR3 DNA follows: TGTGCCAGCAGTTACTCGTCATCCGGCCGGGGGCATTCACCCCTCCACTTT.

The rearrangement joins TRBV3-1 to TRBJ2-7; 7 bases map to TRBD2. The V gene end was trimmed by 3 bases and the J gene end by 5 bases; junction bases not matched to a gene: 7. Germline V gives CDR1 LGHDT, CDR2 YNNKEL (reference sequence). The CDR3 runs 14 residues. This CDR3 reads CASSQPQRGNEQYF. The CDR3 coding sequence is TGTGCCAGCAGCCAGCCCCAGCGGGGCAACGAGCAGTACTTC.

In its sample, this clonotype was seen a few times. The rearrangement joins TRBV29-1 to TRBJ2-4, with D possibly being TRBD1 (5 bases). TRBJ2-7 explains the end of the DNA better; the J call may be wrong. CDR3 length: 12 amino acids. Germline assignment: CDR1 SQVTM and CDR2 ANQGSEA. CDR3 protein: CSFDKGTYEQYF. CDR3 nucleotide sequence: TGCAGCTTCGATAAGGGGACCTACGAGCAGTACTTC.

This clonotype has a handful of counts. This chain uses TRBV7-9 with TRBJ2-5; D call uncertain. V lost 4 bases, J lost 1 base, and 7 bases lay in between. CDR1 SEHNR and CDR2 FQNEAQ come from the germline V gene (reference sequence). The CDR3 has 13 amino acids. Here the CDR3 DNA reads TGTGCCAGCAGCTCTACTCTCCAAGAGACCCAGTACTTC. As protein: CASSSTLQETQYF. The full variable domain, with the rest looked up from reference TRBV7-9 and TRBJ2-5, is DTGVSQNPRHKITKRGQNVTFRCDPISEHNRLYWYRQTLGQGPEFLTYFQNEAQLEKSRLLSDRFSAERPKGSFSTLEIQRTEQGDSAMYLCASSSTLQETQYFGPGTRLLVL.

This clonotype has more than one count but fewer than ten. The chain recombines TRBV7-3 with TRBJ2-1; D is possibly TRBD1 (6 bases). In germline, CDR1 is SGHTA, CDR2 FQGTGA. The CDR3 totals 15 residues. V shed 2 bases and J shed 3 bases, with 11 bases lying between them. The CDR3 is CASSLGQGFYNEQFF. The DNA for the CDR3 is TGTGCCAGCAGCTTAGGGCAGGGGTTCTACAATGAGCAGTTCTTC.

The table lists this clonotype with a few counts. A much larger clone lies one base from this, so it may be a read error. The rearrangement links TRBV24-1 to TRBJ2-7, with D perhaps matching TRBD1 (5 bases). Trimming shortened V by 2 bases and J by 3 bases, and 13 bases separated the two germline ends. Looked up from germline, CDR1 is KGHDR and CDR2 is SFDVKD. The CDR3 extends over 15 amino acids. The CDR3 loop is CATSDWTRVFYEQYF. The CDR3, as DNA: TGTGCCACCAGTGATTGGACCAGGGTCTTCTACGAGCAGTACTTC.

The CDR3 sequence is CASSREDNYEQYF. In nucleotides, the CDR3 is TGCGCCAGCAGCCGTGAAGACAACTACGAGCAGTACTTC. The rearrangement links TRBV5-1 to TRBJ2-7, with D uncertain. Germline V lookup: CDR1 SGHRS, CDR2 YFSETQ. CDR3 length equals 13 residues. The V and J ends lost 4 bases and 3 bases respectively, with 11 bases between them.

This clonotype was seen more than once but under ten times. This chain links TRBV7-9 with TRBJ2-7; D is perhaps TRBD1 (6 bases). Per germline, CDR1 SEHNR and CDR2 FQNEAQ (reference sequence). The CDR3 runs to 15 residues. Trimming took 1 base from V and 2 from J, leaving 12 bases between them. In nucleotides, the CDR3 is TGTGCCAGCAGCTTAGGGACAGTTTCTACCTACGAGCAGTACTTC. This translates into CASSLGTVSTYEQYF. Together with reference TRBV7-9 and TRBJ2-7, the CDR3 gives the full variable domain: DTGVSQNPRHKITKRGQNVTFRCDPISEHNRLYWYRQTLGQGPEFLTYFQNEAQLEKSRLLSDRFSAERPKGSFSTLEIQRTEQGDSAMYLCASSLGTVSTYEQYFGPGTRLTVT.

The J gene is TRBJ1-2, the V gene TRBV27; TRBD1 is a possible D gene (6 bases). Germline V gene data show CDR1 as MNHEY and CDR2 as SMNVEV (reference sequence). The CDR3 has 15 amino acids. V was clipped by 8 bases and J by 1 base, with 17 bases between them. For the CDR3, the DNA is TGTGCCAGCCTTAAGGGCGGGGGCCGTAACTATGGCTACACCTTC. It yields the protein CASLKGGGRNYGYTF.

This chain links TRBV20-1 with TRBJ2-7; 11 bases match TRBD2. The CDR3 is made up of 16 amino acids. The V gene end was trimmed by 1 base and the J gene end by 2 bases; junction bases not matched to a gene: 7. Germline values: CDR1 DFQATT, CDR2 SNEGSKA (reference sequence). As DNA, the CDR3 is TGCAGTGCTAGAGCCTCCGGGACTAGCGGAACCTACGAGCAGTACTTC. Amino acid sequence: CSARASGTSGTYEQYF.

Turning to this clonotype: At one of its ends the junction is not consistent with the germline gene, which may arise from a read error. V and J are TRBV2 and TRBJ2-1, with TRBD2 as a possible D gene (5 bases). CDR1 and CDR2 (germline): SNHLY, FYNNEI. The CDR3 has 12 amino acids. The DNA for the CDR3 is TGTGTCAGCGGAGACTCCTACAATGAGCAGTTCTTC. Protein: CVSGDSYNEQFF.

The chain links TRBV9 to TRBJ1-1; 8 nucleotides line up with TRBD1. V shed 5 bases, J shed 5 bases, and the junction held 14 bases outside the gene matches. The CDR3 is made up of 16 amino acids. The germline V gene has CDR1 SGDLS and CDR2 YYNGEE. The CDR3 sequence is CASRPGQGAEATEAFF. The CDR3 bases are TGTGCCAGCAGGCCCGGACAGGGCGCTGAGGCAACTGAAGCTTTCTTT.